The next 29 T cell receptor beta chains were all read from a single sample in a study of blood T cell repertoires in COVID-19. This table comes from immunoSEQ multiplex PCR, and its TCRdb copy is limited to in-frame clones, with some not included. The data contain about 73,000 clones, less than 85% of them singletons. Input material: peripheral blood. These receptors were obtained from a man aged 60-69 years with acute or convalescent COVID-19.

The chain combines TRBV7-2 with TRBJ2-4, with 10 bases fitting TRBD2. CDR1 is SGHTA, CDR2 FQGNSA, per germline. The CDR3 is made up of 17 amino acids. The ends lost 3 bases at V and 1 base at J; junction bases unmatched: 6. Here the CDR3 reads CASSFGTSEVAKNIQYF. The CDR3 DNA reads TGTGCCAGCAGCTTTGGGACTAGCGAAGTGGCCAAAAACATTCAGTACTTC.

The chain has TRBV5-1 and TRBJ2-2; D perhaps matches TRBD1 (5 bases). In germline, CDR1 is SGHRS, CDR2 YFSETQ. The CDR3 covers 14 residues. The germline V and J ends were trimmed by 0 bases and 7 bases, with 10 bases remaining between them. CDR3: CASSLGREGGELFF. Written as DNA, the CDR3 is TGCGCCAGCAGCTTGGGCAGGGAAGGCGGGGAGCTGTTTTTT.

J is TRBJ2-3 and V is TRBV19, with D uncertain. The V and J ends lost 4 bases and 4 bases respectively, with 15 bases between them. Germline CDR1 is LNHDA and CDR2 is SQIVND (reference sequence). This CDR3 has 15 amino acids. This chain's CDR3 is CASSTREAASDTQYF. DNA of the CDR3: TGTGCCAGTAGTACTAGAGAGGCAGCTTCAGATACGCAGTATTTT.

V and J are TRBV6-5 and TRBJ2-1; 7 bases line up with TRBD2. Trimming took 6 bases from V and 6 from J; bases not matched to a gene: 8. Per the germline V gene, CDR1 is MNHEY and CDR2 is SVGAGI. The length of the CDR3 is 14 residues. The CDR3 loop reads CASSLGLVSNEQFF. CDR3 nucleotide sequence: TGTGCCAGCAGCCTCGGACTAGTATCCAATGAGCAGTTCTTC.

This CDR3 reads CASSLRIGTGFNEQFF. CDR3 nucleotides: TGTGCCAGCAGCTTACGAATCGGGACAGGGTTTAATGAGCAGTTCTTC. The genes are TRBV7-9 and TRBJ2-1, with 9 nucleotides matching TRBD1. V trimming: 2 bases; J trimming: 7 bases; junction bases outside the gene matches: 9. Germline CDR1 and CDR2: SEHNR and FQNEAQ (reference sequence). This CDR3 region has 16 residues. The full variable domain, with the rest looked up from reference TRBV7-9 and TRBJ2-1, is DTGVSQNPRHKITKRGQNVTFRCDPISEHNRLYWYRQTLGQGPEFLTYFQNEAQLEKSRLLSDRFSAERPKGSFSTLEIQRTEQGDSAMYLCASSLRIGTGFNEQFFGPGTRLTVL.

The chain uses TRBV12-3 or TRBV12-4 and TRBJ2-1; D not certain. The CDR3 contains 11 residues. V was shortened by 8 bases and J by 7 bases, with 9 bases between the two germline ends. The CDR3 bases are TGTGCCAGCTCCTTCGCGAATGAGCAGTTCTTC. Its translation is CASSFANEQFF.

The chain recombines TRBV7-9 with TRBJ2-7; 10 bases align to TRBD1. This CDR3 contains 17 residues. Trimming at V came to 2 bases and at J to 0 bases, leaving 7 bases not matched to a gene. Germline V gene sequence: CDR1 SEHNR, CDR2 FQNEAQ (reference sequence). The CDR3 here is CASSLTSRTGGSYEQYF. CDR3 nucleotides: TGTGCCAGCAGCTTAACCTCTAGGACAGGGGGCTCCTACGAGCAGTACTTC.

The CDR3 reads CASTSGTSTDTQYF. As DNA, the CDR3 is TGTGCCAGCACTAGCGGTACTAGCACAGATACGCAGTATTTT. The chain is built from TRBV27 and TRBJ2-3; 7 bases align to TRBD2. Germline trimming cut 7 bases from V and 0 bases from J; bases unmatched to any gene: 4. CDR1 is MNHEY and CDR2 is SMNVEV in the germline V gene (reference sequence). CDR3 length equals 14 residues.

This clone appeared once. The chain has TRBV4-1 and TRBJ2-1, with TRBD2 matching over 8 bases. V was pared by 0 bases and J by 8 bases, with 9 bases of the junction left unmatched. The CDR3 length is 16 residues. Germline V gene lookup returns CDR1 MGHRA and CDR2 YSYEKL. The CDR3 spells CASSQDRPGGPDEQFF. The CDR3 DNA is TGCGCCAGCAGCCAAGACCGTCCGGGGGGGCCCGATGAGCAGTTCTTC.

This clone was seen once. At the DNA level, this CDR3 is encoded by other sequences in the same sample as well. This sequence joins TRBV11-3 and TRBJ2-1, with 9 bases lining up with TRBD2. The junction had 3 bases not matched to a gene; V was cut back by 3 bases and J by 9 bases. The CDR3 contains 13 residues. Germline loops: CDR1 SGHNT, CDR2 YENEEA. CDR3 in DNA: TGTGCCAGCAGCTTTAGCGGGAGAGGTGAGCAGTTCTTC. It specifies CASSFSGRGEQFF. The full variable domain, completed using reference TRBV11-3 and TRBJ2-1, is EAGVVQSPRYKIIEKKQPVAFWCNPISGHNTLYWYLQNLGQGPELLIRYENEEAVDDSQLPKDRFSAERLKGVDSTLKIQPAELGDSAVYLCASSFSGRGEQFFGPGTRLTVL.

V gene TRBV11-2 combines with J gene TRBJ1-2; maybe TRBD1 (6 bases). Trimming took off 5 bases at V and 7 bases at J, with 14 bases between the two ends. Germline V gene data show CDR1 as SGHAT and CDR2 as FQNNGV. This CDR3 contains 13 residues. The CDR3 region is CASSAGQFVGYTF. CDR3 coding DNA: TGTGCCAGCAGCGCCGGACAGTTCGTTGGCTACACCTTC. Variable domain in full (rest from reference TRBV11-2 and TRBJ1-2): EAGVAQSPRYKIIEKRQSVAFWCNPISGHATLYWYQQILGQGPKLLIQFQNNGVVDDSQLPKDRFSAERLKGVDSTLKIQPAKLEDSAVYLCASSAGQFVGYTFGSGTRLTVV.

The chain employs TRBV7-2 and TRBJ2-7; D is uncertain. This CDR3 has 13 residues. In germline, CDR1 is SGHTA, CDR2 FQGNSA. Trimming took off 3 bases at V and 3 bases at J, with 9 bases between the two ends. The CDR3 DNA reads as TGTGCCAGCAGCTTTAAAATAAACTACGAGCAGTACTTC. Protein product: CASSFKINYEQYF.

This clone has ten or more counts. The rearrangement uses TRBV10-3 and TRBJ2-5; D is perhaps TRBD1 (6 bases). The CDR3 is 14 residues long. Looked up from germline, CDR1 is ENHRY and CDR2 is SYGVKD. Trimming removed 6 bases at V and 7 bases at J, with 18 bases between. CDR3 DNA sequence: TGTGCCATCAGCCCGGGACACACAGGTGGGACCCAGTACTTC. This gives the protein CAISPGHTGGTQYF.

This clone was seen more than once but under ten times. This sequence joins TRBV6-5 and TRBJ1-3, with 7 bases that match TRBD1. CDR1 MNHEY and CDR2 SVGAGI come from the germline V gene. CDR3 size: 16 residues. The J segment lost 0 bases and the V segment lost 6 bases, leaving 8 bases of the junction unmatched. CDR3 amino acids: CASSYRGPSSGNTIYF. The CDR3 nucleotides are TGTGCCAGCAGCTACAGGGGCCCGAGCTCTGGAAACACCATATATTTT.

This rearrangement joins TRBV5-6 to TRBJ2-5; TRBD1 matches at 8 bases. The V gene end was trimmed by 2 bases and the J gene end by 4 bases; junction bases not matched to a gene: 10. Per germline, CDR1 SGHDT and CDR2 YYEEEE. CDR3 length: 16 residues. The CDR3 spells CASSFGPRTGLETQYF. The CDR3, as DNA: TGTGCCAGCAGCTTCGGACCAAGGACAGGGCTAGAGACCCAGTACTTC.

CDR3 sequence: CASSGEAGTYEQYF. CDR3 in DNA: TGCGCCAGCAGTGGGGAGGCAGGGACCTACGAGCAGTACTTC. The chain couples TRBV10-1 to TRBJ2-7, with a weak D call TRBD2 (6 bases). This CDR3 comprises 14 residues. Germline V CDR1 and CDR2: WNHNN, SYGVQD (reference sequence). V was pared by 4 bases and J by 2 bases, with 12 bases between.

The J gene is TRBJ2-1, the V gene TRBV5-6, with D perhaps matching TRBD1 (5 bases). Germline loops: CDR1 SGHDT, CDR2 YYEEEE. The CDR3 runs to 14 residues. Trimming removed 0 bases at V and 6 bases at J, with 10 bases between. The CDR3 DNA follows: TGTGCCAGCAGCTTGGGTAGGCAGGGCAATGAGCAGTTCTTC. It translates to CASSLGRQGNEQFF.

This clone was seen only once. V gene TRBV6-5 combines with J gene TRBJ1-1; D gene ambiguous. V dropped 0 bases and J dropped 1 base, with 12 bases sitting between them. Germline lookup yields CDR1 MNHEY and CDR2 SVGAGI. This CDR3 spans 16 amino acids. In DNA form, the CDR3 reads TGTGCCAGCAGTTACTCCATGGGGAGGCGGAACACTGAAGCTTTCTTT. This sequence encodes CASSYSMGRRNTEAFF.

The genes are TRBV3-1 (or the pseudogene TRBV3-2) and TRBJ1-2; D is uncertain. The germline gives CDR1 LGHDT, CDR2 YNNKEL (reference sequence). This CDR3 has 14 residues. V was clipped by 0 bases and J by 5 bases, with 10 bases between them. CDR3: CASSQDGTGYGYTF. Here the CDR3 DNA reads TGTGCCAGCAGCCAAGATGGCACGGGATATGGCTACACCTTC.

In this sample, this clone turned up a few times. The chain links TRBV7-9 to TRBJ1-2; 9 bases fit TRBD1. The junction had 7 bases not matched to a gene; V was cut back by 3 bases and J by 5 bases. Germline V gene sequence: CDR1 SEHNR, CDR2 FQNEAQ (reference sequence). This CDR3 contains 15 residues. The CDR3 nucleotides are TGTGCCAGCAGCTTGGGTACAGGGGGCGCGTATGGCTACACCTTC. The encoded protein is CASSLGTGGAYGYTF. Full variable domain (remainder filled in from reference TRBV7-9 and TRBJ1-2): DTGVSQNPRHKITKRGQNVTFRCDPISEHNRLYWYRQTLGQGPEFLTYFQNEAQLEKSRLLSDRFSAERPKGSFSTLEIQRTEQGDSAMYLCASSLGTGGAYGYTFGSGTRLTVV.

V usage is TRBV9 and J usage is TRBJ2-2; 7 bases align to TRBD1. The germline V gene has CDR1 SGDLS and CDR2 YYNGEE. J was trimmed by 9 bases and V by 1 base; bases with no gene match: 12. The CDR3 spans 16 residues. Here the CDR3 reads CASSVTPSQGDRELFF. The CDR3, as DNA: TGTGCCAGCAGCGTAACGCCATCCCAGGGGGACCGGGAGCTGTTTTTT.

The chain has TRBV7-7 and TRBJ2-5, with 7 nucleotides matching TRBD1. Trimming took 5 bases from V and 2 from J; bases not matched to a gene: 5. The CDR3 is 14 residues long. The germline gives CDR1 SSHAT, CDR2 FNYEAQ (reference sequence). DNA for the CDR3: TGTGCCAGCAGCCCCCGGGACAGACAAGAGACCCAGTACTTC. Protein sequence: CASSPRDRQETQYF.

The V call is TRBV21-1, the J call TRBJ2-7; TRBD1 reflects the table's D call only, with no check against the DNA. TRBV21-1 is flagged as a pseudogene. This CDR3 comprises 16 residues. CDR3 residues: CASSKPADRTHYEQYV. The CDR3 DNA reads TGTGCCAGCAGCAAACCGGCTGACAGGACCCACTACGAGCAGTACGTC.

This chain links TRBV23-1 with TRBJ2-7; the D gene is possibly TRBD1 (6 bases). TRBV23-1 is an ORF, and what it does is uncertain. V was trimmed by 0 bases and J by 2 bases, leaving 11 bases between them. CDR3 size: 15 residues. CDR3 nucleotides: TGCGCCAGCAGTCAATCAAGGGACAACACCTACGAGCAGTACGTC. Translated, it gives CASSQSRDNTYEQYV.

The gene calls are TRBV4-2 and TRBJ2-4, with 10 bases fitting TRBD2. Unmatched junction bases numbered 15, after V lost 0 bases and J lost 1 base. This CDR3 has 21 residues. CDR1 LGHNA and CDR2 YNFKEQ come from the germline V gene. The chain's CDR3 is CASSQELAGATFLTAKNIQYF. Written as DNA, the CDR3 is TGTGCCAGCAGCCAAGAGCTAGCGGGAGCGACCTTCCTTACGGCCAAAAACATTCAGTACTTC.

V and J are TRBV7-8 and TRBJ2-1, with 13 bases lining up with TRBD2. This CDR3 has 16 amino acids. The germline CDR1 and CDR2 sequences are SGHVS and FQNEAQ. V dropped 5 bases and J dropped 5; count of bases not matched to a gene: 6. CDR3 sequence: CASSRGTSGINNEQFF. The CDR3 nucleotides are TGTGCCAGCAGCCGTGGGACTAGCGGGATTAACAATGAGCAGTTCTTC.

This clone has more than one count but fewer than ten. J is TRBJ1-1 and V is TRBV24-1; 9 bases align to TRBD1. CDR3 length: 15 amino acids. Germline V gives CDR1 KGHDR, CDR2 SFDVKD. With 6 bases clipped from V and 6 bases from J, the junction kept 10 bases outside the gene matches. CDR3 in DNA: TGTGCCACCAGTTCCGCGGGACAGGGCCGGGCTGAAGCTTTCTTT. Amino acid sequence: CATSSAGQGRAEAFF.

The V gene is TRBV15, the J gene TRBJ2-2; the match to TRBD2 covers 9 bases. CDR1 and CDR2 (germline): LNHNV, YYDKDF (reference sequence). CDR3 length: 18 amino acids. The trim removed 3 bases at V and 0 bases at J, leaving 8 bases unmatched. The CDR3 here is CATSSFTGLAANTGELFF. The CDR3 nucleotides are TGTGCCACCAGCAGCTTTACGGGACTAGCTGCGAACACCGGGGAGCTGTTTTTT.

The CDR3 DNA follows: TGTGCCAGCAGCCGAGAAGACACTGAAGCTTTCTTT. Amino acids: CASSREDTEAFF. V and J are TRBV6-5 and TRBJ1-1, with D unresolved. V dropped 6 bases and J dropped 3 bases, with 8 bases sitting between them. The CDR3 has 12 residues. In germline, CDR1 is MNHEY, CDR2 SVGAGI.